This T cell receptor beta chain was sequenced for a study of control samples from healthy donors and cancer patients. Germline CDR1 and CDR2: MNHEY and SVGEGT. CDR3 length: 16 amino acids. V lost 2 bases to trimming and J lost 3 bases; unmatched junction nucleotides: 6. Method: immunoSEQ multiplex PCR; TCRdb's copy keeps in-frame clones and lacks some. This table holds under 95,000 clones, approximately 91% found once. Sequencing input: blood. This chain uses TRBV6-2 or TRBV6-3 with TRBJ2-7; 11 bases map to TRBD1. The TCR was taken from a woman aged 30 to 39 in good health. The DNA of the CDR3 is TGTGCCAGCAGTTACGGGTTGGGACAGGGGGTCTACGAGCAGTACTTC. Its protein is CASSYGLGQGVYEQYF.